The 32 T cell receptor beta chains reported below all come from one sample, sequenced in a study of blood T cell repertoires in COVID-19. The method was immunoSEQ multiplex PCR; TCRdb's version includes in-frame clones alone and lacks a portion of them. The data contain 150,000 to 200,000 clones, approximately 79% of them singletons. The source material was peripheral blood. These receptors were collected from a woman aged 55-70 years with COVID-19, enrolled during active disease.

V usage is TRBV24-1 and J usage is TRBJ2-3, with 7 bases matching TRBD1. There are 17 residues in the CDR3. Per the germline V gene, CDR1 is KGHDR and CDR2 is SFDVKD. V was pared by 4 bases and J by 3 bases, with 12 bases of the junction left unmatched. The CDR3 sequence: CATSENRGVGRTDTQYF. Written as DNA, the CDR3 is TGTGCCACCAGTGAGAACAGGGGAGTTGGTAGGACAGATACGCAGTATTTT.

The chain couples TRBV3-1 (or the pseudogene TRBV3-2) to TRBJ1-1; D is undetermined. V dropped 1 base and J dropped 4 bases, with 16 bases sitting between them. CDR1 and CDR2 (germline): LGHDT, YNNKEL (reference sequence). The CDR3 loop spans 16 amino acids. In DNA form, the CDR3 reads TGTGCCAGCAGCCAAGGGGCAGTGGTCCGGGGCACTGAAGCTTTCTTT. Its protein product is CASSQGAVVRGTEAFF.

Notes on this clone: This CDR3 is also generated by other DNA sequences in the sample. The chain couples TRBV5-1 to TRBJ1-6; D gene uncertain. Germline V gene data show CDR1 as SGHRS and CDR2 as YFSETQ. V was cut by 4 bases and J by 0 bases, with 5 bases left in between. The CDR3 covers 14 residues. Here the CDR3 DNA reads TGCGCCAGCAGCCTTAGCTCCTATAATTCACCCCTCCACTTT. Protein sequence: CASSLSSYNSPLHF. Using reference TRBV5-1 and TRBJ1-6 for the parts outside the CDR3, the full variable domain is KAGVTQTPRYLIKTRGQQVTLSCSPISGHRSVSWYQQTPGQGLQFLFEYFSETQRNKGNFPGRFSGRQFSNSRSEMNVSTLELGDSALYLCASSLSSYNSPLHFGNGTRLTVT.

The V gene is TRBV30, the J gene TRBJ1-1; TRBD1 matches 7 bases. Germline CDR1 reads GTSNPN; CDR2 reads SVGIG (reference sequence). The CDR3 has 13 amino acids. The V segment lost 3 bases and the J segment 5 bases; nucleotides outside the gene matches: 6. The CDR3 DNA follows: TGTGCCTGGAGCCCAAGGGGGCAAACTGAAGCTTTCTTT. Translating it yields CAWSPRGQTEAFF.

This clone was seen just once. The V call is TRBV2, the J call TRBJ1-4; a weak D match, TRBD1 (5 bases). There are 14 residues in the CDR3. V was pared by 0 bases and J by 8 bases, with 10 bases between. Germline loops: CDR1 SNHLY, CDR2 FYNNEI. The CDR3 protein is CASSEADISEKLFF. Written as DNA, the CDR3 is TGTGCCAGCAGTGAAGCGGACATCAGCGAAAAACTGTTTTTT.

The gene calls are TRBV27 and TRBJ2-5; 8 bases match TRBD2. Germline V lookup: CDR1 MNHEY, CDR2 SMNVEV (reference sequence). V trimming: 5 bases; J trimming: 1 base; junction bases outside the gene matches: 3. This CDR3 has 14 residues. DNA for the CDR3: TGTGCCAGCAGTAAGCTAGCGGGCCAAGAGACCCAGTACTTC. It yields the protein CASSKLAGQETQYF.

The rearrangement joins TRBV5-1 to TRBJ1-2; D is possibly TRBD1 (5 bases). The length of the CDR3 is 16 residues. CDR1 and CDR2 (germline): SGHRS, YFSETQ. The germline V and J ends were trimmed by 4 bases and 6 bases, with 22 bases remaining between them. This CDR3 is CASSLGGVAAGHGYTF. In DNA, the CDR3 is TGCGCCAGCAGCCTGGGAGGGGTCGCAGCGGGTCATGGCTACACCTTC.

The rearrangement links TRBV5-6 to TRBJ2-5; D not resolved. Germline assignment: CDR1 SGHDT and CDR2 YYEEEE. The length of the CDR3 is 13 residues. The germline V and J ends were trimmed by 5 bases and 5 bases, with 13 bases remaining between them. CDR3 DNA sequence: TGTGCCAGCAGTCAAACTGTTCTTGAGACCCAGTACTTC. It codes for CASSQTVLETQYF.

The table lists this clone with a count of one. V and J are TRBV18 and TRBJ1-5; perhaps TRBD1 as D (6 bases). Germline V gene data show CDR1 as KGHSH and CDR2 as LQKENI. V was pared by 5 bases and J by 2 bases, with 10 bases between. The CDR3 runs 14 residues. The CDR3 sequence is CASSEGDGNQPQHF. The CDR3 region has the DNA TGTGCCAGCTCAGAGGGGGATGGCAATCAGCCCCAGCATTTT.

V is TRBV7-2 and J is TRBJ2-2; 7 positions agree with TRBD2. The CDR3 runs 15 residues. Trimming at V came to 5 bases and at J to 6 bases, leaving 9 bases not matched to a gene. Germline loops: CDR1 SGHTA, CDR2 FQGNSA. CDR3 residues: CASSPTSVVAGELFF. CDR3 nucleotides: TGTGCCAGCAGCCCAACTAGCGTAGTCGCCGGGGAGCTGTTTTTT.

The V call is TRBV2, the J call TRBJ2-2; 7 bases fit TRBD2. V lost 0 bases to trimming and J lost 4 bases; unmatched junction nucleotides: 5. Looked up from germline, CDR1 is SNHLY and CDR2 is FYNNEI. The length of the CDR3 is 16 residues. Written as DNA, the CDR3 is TGTGCCAGCAGTGAAGCGATCGGCGGGGGCACCGGGGAGCTGTTTTTT. This encodes CASSEAIGGGTGELFF.

Only one count was recorded for this clone. The chain links TRBV6-6 to TRBJ2-5, with TRBD2 as a possible D gene (6 bases). The CDR3 is made up of 14 amino acids. Trimming removed 2 bases at V and 4 bases at J, with 11 bases between. Per the germline V gene, CDR1 is MNHNY and CDR2 is SVGAGI (reference sequence). This CDR3 is CASSYGGTGETQYF. The CDR3 coding sequence is TGTGCCAGCAGTTACGGGGGGACCGGAGAGACCCAGTACTTC.

The chain links TRBV6-5 to TRBJ2-3; TRBD2 matches at 9 bases. The V gene end was trimmed by 6 bases and the J gene end by 3 bases; junction bases not matched to a gene: 7. Germline CDR1 is MNHEY and CDR2 is SVGAGI. CDR3 length: 15 amino acids. CDR3 DNA: TGTGCCAGCAGGTCATATAGCGGGAGTACAGATACGCAGTATTTT. This sequence encodes CASRSYSGSTDTQYF.

This sequence joins TRBV7-2 and TRBJ2-6; tentatively, D is TRBD2 (6 bases). The V gene lost 1 base and the J gene lost 0 bases, with 13 bases spanning the gap. The CDR3 sequence is 18 residues long. Germline CDR1 is SGHTA and CDR2 is FQGNSA. The CDR3 nucleotides read TGTGCCAGCAGCTTAGTAAGCGGGTCGAACTCTGGGGCCAACGTCCTGACTTTC. Translating it yields CASSLVSGSNSGANVLTF.

The V call is TRBV5-1, the J call TRBJ2-3; TRBD1 agrees at 9 bases. The length of the CDR3 is 15 residues. Trimming at V came to 5 bases and at J to 4 bases, leaving 8 bases not matched to a gene. Germline V gives CDR1 SGHRS, CDR2 YFSETQ. The chain's CDR3 is CASRLTGGGADTQYF. Written as DNA, the CDR3 is TGCGCCAGCAGATTAACAGGGGGCGGGGCAGATACGCAGTATTTT.

This sequence joins TRBV5-5 and TRBJ1-2; D gene unclear. CDR3 length: 13 amino acids. V dropped 0 bases and J dropped 4 bases, with 7 bases sitting between them. From germline, CDR1 is SGHKS and CDR2 YYEKEE (reference sequence). The DNA for the CDR3 is TGTGCCAGCAGCTTGGTCGGCGGCTATGGCTACACCTTC. Residues: CASSLVGGYGYTF.

A note on this clone: The sample carries other DNA sequences with the same CDR3. J is TRBJ2-1 and V is TRBV6-5, with D maybe TRBD1 (6 bases). The CDR3 has 12 amino acids. Trimming removed 8 bases at V and 4 bases at J, with 9 bases between. Germline V gene data show CDR1 as MNHEY and CDR2 as SVGAGI. CDR3 region: CASGTTYNEQFF. The CDR3 DNA reads as TGTGCCAGCGGGACAACATACAATGAGCAGTTCTTC.

The V gene is TRBV15, the J gene TRBJ2-1; TRBD1 is a possible D gene (5 bases). CDR3 length equals 16 residues. Germline V CDR1 and CDR2: LNHNV, YYDKDF (reference sequence). The V and J ends lost 0 bases and 0 bases respectively, with 9 bases between them. The CDR3 loop is CATSRDLGASYNEQFF. The CDR3 region has the DNA TGTGCCACCAGCAGAGATCTAGGGGCCTCCTACAATGAGCAGTTCTTC.

The chain uses TRBV28 and TRBJ1-5; no clear D gene. Trimming pared 5 bases from V and 8 bases from J, leaving 10 bases between. The CDR3 is 12 amino acids. The V gene's germline CDR1 is MDHEN and CDR2 SYDVKM. The CDR3 loop reads CASSPPGKPQHF. The CDR3 nucleotides are TGTGCCAGCAGTCCCCCCGGGAAGCCCCAGCATTTT. The whole variable domain, filled in from reference TRBV28 and TRBJ1-5, reads DVKVTQSSRYLVKRTGEKVFLECVQDMDHENMFWYRQDPGLGLRLIYFSYDVKMKEKGDIPEGYSVSREKKERFSLILESASTNQTSMYLCASSPPGKPQHFGDGTRLSIL.

This chain joins TRBV5-4 and TRBJ2-1; D is perhaps TRBD2 (5 bases). This CDR3 has 16 residues. V was clipped by 0 bases and J by 3 bases, with 13 bases between them. The germline V gene encodes CDR1 SGHNT and CDR2 YYREEE (reference sequence). In DNA form, the CDR3 reads TGTGCCAGCAGCTTGGGACTTAGCGAATACTACAATGAGCAGTTCTTC. As protein: CASSLGLSEYYNEQFF.

This clone was observed a few times. One junction end does not reproduce the germline sequence, and a read error may be involved. This chain links TRBV7-7 with TRBJ2-1; no firm D call. Germline V gene lookup returns CDR1 SSHAT and CDR2 FNYEAQ (reference sequence). The CDR3 covers 13 residues. The CDR3 here is CASSRVLYGEQFF. The CDR3 nucleotides read TGTGCTAGCAGCCGAGTACTTTACGGTGAGCAGTTCTTC.

The rearrangement links TRBV6-1 to TRBJ1-2; D remains ambiguous. The CDR3 has 13 residues. The V and J ends lost 3 bases and 4 bases respectively, with 9 bases between them. Per the germline V gene, CDR1 is MNHNS and CDR2 is SASEGT. CDR3 sequence: CASSEGPPYGYTF. The CDR3 DNA sequence: TGTGCCAGCAGTGAGGGCCCACCCTATGGCTACACCTTC.

The V call is TRBV7-9, the J call TRBJ2-1; D unclear. V was clipped by 2 bases and J by 5 bases, with 16 bases between them. Germline-derived CDR1 and CDR2 are SEHNR and FQNEAQ (reference sequence). This CDR3 is built from 16 residues. The CDR3: CASSLSQAALDNEQFF. The CDR3 DNA is TGTGCCAGCAGCTTATCGCAGGCCGCGTTAGACAATGAGCAGTTCTTC. Full variable domain (outside the CDR3, taken from reference TRBV7-9 and TRBJ2-1): DTGVSQNPRHKITKRGQNVTFRCDPISEHNRLYWYRQTLGQGPEFLTYFQNEAQLEKSRLLSDRFSAERPKGSFSTLEIQRTEQGDSAMYLCASSLSQAALDNEQFFGPGTRLTVL.

This chain joins TRBV5-1 and TRBJ2-5; TRBD1 aligns across 9 bases. The V segment lost 4 bases and the J segment 4 bases; nucleotides outside the gene matches: 5. The germline gives CDR1 SGHRS, CDR2 YFSETQ. This CDR3 has 14 amino acids. CDR3 DNA: TGCGCCAGCAGCCGCTTGGACAGGGGAGAGACCCAGTACTTC. Translated, it gives CASSRLDRGETQYF.

The J gene is TRBJ2-7, the V gene TRBV4-1; 7 nucleotides agree with TRBD2. The germline gives CDR1 MGHRA, CDR2 YSYEKL. The junction had 9 bases not matched to a gene; V was cut back by 1 base and J by 3 bases. This CDR3 contains 16 residues. CDR3 nucleotide sequence: TGCGCCAGCAGCCAAGGTTCCGGGACTAAACTCTACGAGCAGTACTTC. Protein: CASSQGSGTKLYEQYF.

The chain couples TRBV6-5 to TRBJ1-5; 7 nucleotides agree with TRBD1. The CDR3 runs to 15 residues. Germline V gene sequence: CDR1 MNHEY, CDR2 SVGAGI. V trimming: 5 bases; J trimming: 7 bases; junction bases outside the gene matches: 11. The CDR3 loop is CASSKTRGRGQPQHF. In DNA form, the CDR3 reads TGTGCCAGCAGTAAAACAAGGGGGCGAGGGCAGCCCCAGCATTTT.

The rearrangement links TRBV19 to TRBJ1-1; D might be TRBD1 (6 bases). Trimming cost V 3 bases and J 2 bases, with 22 bases left between them. Germline CDR1 reads LNHDA; CDR2 reads SQIVND (reference sequence). CDR3 length equals 18 residues. The CDR3 loop reads CASSITVGGAGFNTEAFF. The DNA of the CDR3 is TGTGCCAGTAGTATTACGGTTGGGGGCGCAGGGTTTAACACTGAAGCTTTCTTT. Based on the CDR3 plus reference TRBV19 and TRBJ1-1, the full variable domain is DGGITQSPKYLFRKEGQNVTLSCEQNLNHDAMYWYRQDPGQGLRLIYYSQIVNDFQKGDIAEGYSVSREKKESFPLTVTSAQKNPTAFYLCASSITVGGAGFNTEAFFGQGTRLTVV.

The rearrangement joins TRBV5-1 to TRBJ2-2; TRBD1 aligns across 7 bases. Germline values: CDR1 SGHRS, CDR2 YFSETQ. The ends lost 4 bases at V and 1 base at J; junction bases unmatched: 4. The CDR3 loop spans 15 amino acids. This CDR3 is CASSPWTGNTGELFF. DNA of the CDR3: TGCGCCAGCAGCCCATGGACAGGGAACACCGGGGAGCTGTTTTTT.

The chain combines TRBV5-5 with TRBJ1-1, with 12 bases that match TRBD1. V dropped 2 bases and J dropped 0; count of bases not matched to a gene: 8. CDR1 and CDR2 from the germline V gene are SGHKS and YYEKEE (reference sequence). The CDR3 runs to 18 residues. For the CDR3, the DNA is TGTGCCAGCAGCTTAATGCCCGGGACAGGGGGCTTGAACACTGAAGCTTTCTTT. Its protein is CASSLMPGTGGLNTEAFF.

The gene calls are TRBV7-6 and TRBJ1-5; D unresolved. The CDR3 covers 13 residues. Germline V lookup: CDR1 SGHVS, CDR2 FNYEAQ. V was shortened by 4 bases and J by 3 bases, with 7 bases between the two germline ends. The CDR3 DNA follows: TGTGCCAGCAGCTCACGGGACAATCAGCCCCAGCATTTT. This translates into CASSSRDNQPQHF.

The chain has TRBV5-1 and TRBJ2-5; TRBD1 agrees at 11 bases. Germline-derived CDR1 and CDR2 are SGHRS and YFSETQ. This CDR3 has 14 residues. The ends lost 4 bases at V and 4 bases at J; junction bases unmatched: 3. The CDR3: CASSPGQGAETQYF. DNA for the CDR3: TGCGCCAGCAGCCCCGGACAGGGGGCAGAGACCCAGTACTTC.

The rearrangement uses TRBV9 and TRBJ2-1; the match to TRBD1 covers 7 bases. Trimming cost V 4 bases and J 4 bases; bases outside gene matches: 8. Looked up from germline, CDR1 is SGDLS and CDR2 is YYNGEE. This CDR3 is 15 amino acids long. The CDR3 sequence is CASSPDRDLYNEQFF. The CDR3 DNA sequence: TGTGCCAGCAGCCCAGACAGGGATCTGTACAATGAGCAGTTCTTC.